This note documents a single TCR beta chain sequence. Its antigen specificity is not known. Per-nucleotide qualities are absent, and no much larger clonotype sits a single base away. The junction shows trimming of 2 bases on V and 6 bases on J, plus 14 bases between the germline ends. Sequences LGHNT (CDR1) and FRNRAP (CDR2) are obtained from the germline V gene. From its cysteine to its phenylalanine, the CDR3 spans 15 amino acids. Just the 45-base CDR3 DNA is kept, in frame starting at base 1. The sample comes from a study of T cell repertoires in cytomegalovirus infection (dated by TCRdb to about 2019). General notes on the study: The peptide stimulations were aimed at well-studied HLA-B-restricted epitopes as well as recently identified HLA-C-restricted CMV epitopes, whose presentation resists viral immunomodulation. Donor HLA type was relevant to the analysis, as public TCR beta signatures indicated carriage of CMV infection together with the matching HLA type. Broader findings and caveats from the paper: In the ex vivo response, HLA-C-restricted CMV-specific TCR beta clonotypes were dominant, and in two of eight donors the single most frequent clonotype came from this HLA-C-restricted group. In both this cohort and an independent cohort of some 350 donors, the cumulative frequency of public TCR beta family members distinguished carriers of CMV infection plus the relevant HLA type.

In the paper's terms, the treatment or condition label means: in vitro stimulation with specific CMV peptide epitopes to enrich CMV-specific T cells. TCRdb records Illumina HiSeq 1500 as the sequencer. The public reads were quality trimmed at Q25 with fastp and then assembled into clones with MiXCR by TCRdb, keeping productive beta chains. Identical CDR3 protein sequences are pooled into one entry, listed with their most common genes and DNA. For this sample the table gives about 900,000 distinct CDR3 sequences, of which 25% to 40% were detected only once. The top ten clonotypes cover 13% of the sample.

This clonotype was sampled from a human donor in good health (CMV status not recorded). Some clones in this sample may be carry-over from other donors' samples. The chain employs TRBV12-5 and TRBJ2-1; the D segment is perhaps TRBD1 or TRBD2, each sharing 5 matched bases. The starting material was cultured CD8+ T cells from PBMCs, obtained from culture after CMV antigen stimulation. The DNA reads TGTGCTAGTGGTTTGATACGGGACGCGGTCAATGAGCAGTTCTTC. It translates to CASGLIRDAVNEQFF. Extended through the reference TRBV12-5 and TRBJ2-1 proteins, this CDR3 yields the full variable domain: DARVTQTPRHKVTEMGQEVTMRCQPILGHNTVFWYRQTMMQGLELLAYFRNRAPLDDSGMPKDRFSAEMPDATLATLKIQPSEPRDSAVYFCASGLIRDAVNEQFFGPGTRLTVL.